This T cell receptor beta chain was found in a study of T cell repertoires in cytomegalovirus infection (dated by TCRdb to about 2019). About the investigation overall: Recently identified HLA-C-restricted CMV epitopes, whose presentation resists viral immunomodulation, were targeted by peptide stimulations together with well-studied HLA-B-restricted epitopes. The HLA type of each donor mattered for the analysis, because public TCR beta signatures pointed to carriage of CMV infection along with the matching HLA type. Study-wide findings and limitations: Carriers of CMV infection plus the relevant HLA type were discriminated by the cumulative frequency of public TCR beta family members in the study cohort and in an independent roughly 400-donor cohort. The ex vivo response was dominated by HLA-C-restricted CMV-specific TCR beta clonotypes, which also provided the single most frequent clonotype in two of eight donors.

What this sample's treatment or condition label stands for: in vitro stimulation with specific CMV peptide epitopes to enrich CMV-specific T cells. The sequencer listed for this sample is Illumina HiSeq 1500. TCRdb reanalyzed the raw reads on its own, using fastp at Q25 for trimming and MiXCR for clone calling, and kept in-frame beta chains. CDR3 protein duplicates are merged, each entry listing the most common genes and DNA. For this sample there are about 480,000 distinct CDR3 sequences; about 33% appear just once. In total, the top ten clones hold about 17% of the sample. In this sample, this clonotype turned up a few times. It has no known antigen specificity. No quality values exist for individual bases; no much larger clone is one base distant. V and J are trimmed by 4 bases and 6 bases, and the gene matches miss 7 bases of the junction. CDR1 and CDR2, looked up from the germline V gene, are ENHRY and SYGVKD. The CDR3 goes from the cysteine to the phenylalanine over 14 residues. CDR3 DNA is the only sequence kept; it has 42 bases, read in frame from the first base.

The sequencing here drew on cultured PBMCs, taken from culture after CMV antigen stimulation. The origin of this receptor is a human donor in good health (CMV status not recorded). Some clones in this sample may be carry-over from other donors' samples. The chain joins TRBV10-3 to TRBJ2-3, with TRBD1 matching 7 junction bases. The base sequence is TGTGCCATCAGTGCCCGACAGGGTGGGGATACGCAGTATTTT. Its protein product is CAISARQGGDTQYF.